One and the same sample provided the 29 T cell receptor beta chains below, sequenced in a study of shared clonotypes between healthy human individuals. Measured with immunoSEQ multiplex PCR; TCRdb has only the in-frame clones, and not every one. The table shows about 1.1 million clones, with 60% to 80% occurring only once. The sequenced material came from memory CD4+ T cells from PBMCs. The subset denotes: CD45RA-negative fraction. Source of these receptors: a man younger than 35 in good health. Some clones in this sample may be carry-over from other donors' samples.

The chain combines TRBV10-1 with TRBJ2-4; a possible D gene is TRBD2 (5 bases). The germline V gene has CDR1 WNHNN and CDR2 SYGVQD (reference sequence). Trimming shortened V by 0 bases and J by 3 bases, and 15 bases separated the two germline ends. The CDR3 covers 17 residues. The CDR3 DNA follows: TGCGCCAGCAGTGAGTCAGGTGTGGGAGCTCTCAAAAACATTCAGTACTTC. Its protein product is CASSESGVGALKNIQYF.

This clone was seen only a few times. The V call is TRBV7-2, the J call TRBJ2-3; D possibly corresponds to TRBD1 (6 bases). Germline loops: CDR1 SGHTA, CDR2 FQGNSA. CDR3 length: 15 residues. The V end was cut by 6 bases, the J end by 1 base, with 14 bases between. CDR3 bases: TGTGCCAGCAGTCTCAGGGGATTCCGCACAGATACGCAGTATTTT. It translates to CASSLRGFRTDTQYF.

The chain carries TRBV20-1 and TRBJ2-3; maybe TRBD2 (5 bases). V was shortened by 6 bases and J by 6 bases, with 10 bases between the two germline ends. Germline CDR1 DFQATT, CDR2 SNEGSKA (reference sequence). The CDR3 sequence is 11 residues long. The CDR3 DNA reads TGCAGTGCGGGCGGCGGGGATACGCAGTATTTT. This sequence encodes CSAGGGDTQYF.

This chain connects TRBV5-6 to TRBJ2-5, with 10 bases identical to TRBD2. CDR1 is SGHDT, CDR2 YYEEEE, per germline. The CDR3 has 15 residues. The V and J ends lost 2 bases and 2 bases, in that order; junction bases with no gene match: 3. The CDR3, as DNA: TGTGCCAGCAGCTTCGGACTAGCGGATCAAGAGACCCAGTACTTC. Protein sequence: CASSFGLADQETQYF.

V is TRBV4-1 and J is TRBJ1-1, with TRBD1 matching 7 bases. Trimming removed 0 bases from V and 5 bases from J; junction bases left unmatched: 12. The CDR3 runs 17 residues. Germline V CDR1 and CDR2: MGHRA, YSYEKL. CDR3 sequence (DNA): TGCGCCAGCAGCCAAGATGCGAGCAGGGGGGGAAGAACTGAAGCTTTCTTT. Its protein is CASSQDASRGGRTEAFF.

Only a few counts were recorded for this clone. V usage is TRBV30 and J usage is TRBJ1-3; no definite D call. V lost 5 bases to trimming and J lost 0 bases, with 8 bases between them. Germline V gene sequence: CDR1 GTSNPN, CDR2 SVGIG (reference sequence). The CDR3 runs 13 residues. CDR3 DNA sequence: TGTGCCTGGGGGCCCGACTCTGGAAACACCATATATTTT. Its protein product is CAWGPDSGNTIYF.

As DNA, the CDR3 is TGCGCCAGCAGCCAGAGCGATACGCAGTATTTT. Protein sequence: CASSQSDTQYF. The rearrangement uses TRBV4-1 and TRBJ2-3, with D unresolved. The germline V and J ends were trimmed by 3 bases and 6 bases, with 4 bases remaining between them. This CDR3 is built from 11 residues. Germline V lookup: CDR1 MGHRA, CDR2 YSYEKL.

V is TRBV4-3 and J is TRBJ1-5; D gene unclear. With 1 base removed from V and 6 bases from J, the gap between germline ends came to 7 bases. The CDR3 contains 13 residues. Germline V gene data show CDR1 as LGHNA and CDR2 as YSLEER. The CDR3 spells CASSQGSGQPQHF. The CDR3 bases are TGCGCCAGCAGCCAAGGGAGCGGTCAGCCCCAGCATTTT.

The chain links TRBV18 to TRBJ1-3; TRBD1 matches at 7 bases. The CDR3 loop spans 20 amino acids. CDR1 is KGHSH, CDR2 LQKENI, per germline. The trim removed 3 bases at V and 0 bases at J, leaving 17 bases unmatched. CDR3 DNA: TGTGCCAGCTCACCCTTTAAAGGGGGCGTGAAGGAAACCTCTGGAAACACCATATATTTT. The encoded protein is CASSPFKGGVKETSGNTIYF.

This clone was detected a few times. The chain employs TRBV2 and TRBJ1-1; D call uncertain. The CDR3 length is 13 residues. Germline-derived CDR1 and CDR2 are SNHLY and FYNNEI. With 7 bases removed from V and 0 bases from J, the gap between germline ends came to 9 bases. DNA for the CDR3: TGTGCCAGCACTCTTAACATGAACACTGAAGCTTTCTTT. Translating gives CASTLNMNTEAFF. Using reference TRBV2 and TRBJ1-1 for the parts outside the CDR3, the full variable domain is EPEVTQTPSHQVTQMGQEVILRCVPISNHLYFYWYRQILGQKVEFLVSFYNNEISEKSEIFDDQFSVERPDGSNFTLKIRSTKLEDSAMYFCASTLNMNTEAFFGQGTRLTVV.

V and J are TRBV6-1 and TRBJ2-3; D not certain. Trimming removed 3 bases from V and 5 bases from J, with 6 bases in between. The germline gives CDR1 MNHNS, CDR2 SASEGT. The CDR3 has 12 residues. The CDR3, as DNA: TGTGCCAGCAGTGACCTCATAGATACGCAGTATTTT. The encoded protein is CASSDLIDTQYF.

This clone was detected once. The chain couples TRBV4-1 to TRBJ2-5, with 10 bases aligning to TRBD2. The junction had 10 bases not matched to a gene; V was cut back by 0 bases and J by 3 bases. The CDR3 is 18 amino acids. The germline CDR1 and CDR2 sequences are MGHRA and YSYEKL. CDR3 protein: CASSQDLASGSSEETQYF. CDR3 DNA sequence: TGCGCCAGCAGCCAAGATCTGGCTAGCGGGAGTTCTGAAGAGACCCAGTACTTC.

This rearrangement joins TRBV10-3 to TRBJ2-7, with TRBD2 matching 8 bases. Germline V CDR1 and CDR2: ENHRY, SYGVKD. Trimming cost V 11 bases and J 2 bases; bases outside gene matches: 11. CDR3 length: 14 amino acids. The CDR3, as DNA: TGTGCCCCCCCTCAACTAGCGGTTGCCTACGAGCAGTACTTC. Translation gives CAPPQLAVAYEQYF.

The chain employs TRBV11-2 and TRBJ2-3; the D gene is possibly TRBD1 (6 bases). This CDR3 is 14 amino acids long. V was pared by 0 bases and J by 5 bases, with 9 bases between. Germline lookup yields CDR1 SGHAT and CDR2 FQNNGV. CDR3 amino acids: CASSLDQGRDTQYF. The CDR3 coding sequence is TGTGCCAGCAGCTTAGATCAGGGGAGAGATACGCAGTATTTT. Full variable domain (remainder filled in from reference TRBV11-2 and TRBJ2-3): EAGVAQSPRYKIIEKRQSVAFWCNPISGHATLYWYQQILGQGPKLLIQFQNNGVVDDSQLPKDRFSAERLKGVDSTLKIQPAKLEDSAVYLCASSLDQGRDTQYFGPGTRLTVL.

J is TRBJ2-1 and V is TRBV5-1, with TRBD2 matching over 10 bases. The CDR3 has 16 amino acids. Germline CDR1 reads SGHRS; CDR2 reads YFSETQ. Losses at the gene ends were 0 bases for V and 6 bases for J; bases not matched to a gene: 6. In nucleotides, the CDR3 is TGCGCCAGCAGCTTGGTAATCGCTAGCGGGAGCAATGAGCAGTTCTTC. Translated: CASSLVIASGSNEQFF. Supplemented by reference TRBV5-1 and TRBJ2-1, the full variable domain reads KAGVTQTPRYLIKTRGQQVTLSCSPISGHRSVSWYQQTPGQGLQFLFEYFSETQRNKGNFPGRFSGRQFSNSRSEMNVSTLELGDSALYLCASSLVIASGSNEQFFGPGTRLTVL.

V is TRBV2 and J is TRBJ1-4, with 7 bases fitting TRBD1. CDR1 SNHLY and CDR2 FYNNEI come from the germline V gene. The CDR3 loop spans 12 amino acids. J was trimmed by 14 bases and V by 6 bases; bases with no gene match: 9. The CDR3 region has the DNA TGTGCCAGCAGCCAGCAAGGGGGCTCCCTGTTTTTT. This gives the protein CASSQQGGSLFF. Combining the CDR3 with reference TRBV2 and TRBJ1-4 gives the whole variable domain EPEVTQTPSHQVTQMGQEVILRCVPISNHLYFYWYRQILGQKVEFLVSFYNNEISEKSEIFDDQFSVERPDGSNFTLKIRSTKLEDSAMYFCASSQQGGSLFFGSGTQLSVL.

The gene calls are TRBV5-4 and TRBJ2-5, with D unresolved. The germline V gene has CDR1 SGHNT and CDR2 YYREEE (reference sequence). The V end lost 1 base, the J end lost 4 bases, and 11 bases lay between the germline ends. The CDR3 has 14 amino acids. The CDR3 DNA is TGTGCCAGCAGCTTGAACTCTTTAGGAGAGACCCAGTACTTC. This sequence encodes CASSLNSLGETQYF.

This clone has only one observation. The rearrangement uses TRBV11-2 and TRBJ2-7; 9 positions agree with TRBD1. This CDR3 has 15 residues. With 4 bases clipped from V and 0 bases from J, the junction kept 4 bases outside the gene matches. Germline CDR1 and CDR2: SGHAT and FQNNGV. In DNA form, the CDR3 reads TGTGCCAGCAGCTCCTTGACAGGGGGCTCCTACGAGCAGTACTTC. Protein: CASSSLTGGSYEQYF.

The chain uses TRBV25-1 and TRBJ2-7; 8 bases line up with TRBD1. The CDR3 has 15 residues. Trimming at V came to 6 bases and at J to 3 bases, leaving 10 bases not matched to a gene. CDR1 is MGHDK, CDR2 SYGVNS, per germline. CDR3 nucleotide sequence: TGTGCCAGCAGGAAGACCGGGACAGGTGACTACGAGCAGTACTTC. Encoded protein: CASRKTGTGDYEQYF.

The J gene is TRBJ2-7, the V gene TRBV6-1; D may be TRBD2 (5 bases). V was pared by 4 bases and J by 7 bases, with 17 bases between. Germline loops: CDR1 MNHNS, CDR2 SASEGT. This CDR3 has 14 residues. As DNA, the CDR3 is TGTGCCAGCAGTGGTGGGAGCCCCCTGGGTGAGCAGTACTTC. Protein sequence: CASSGGSPLGEQYF.

CDR3 bases: TGTGCCACCAGAACAGGGTTTGGCGAGCAGTACTTC. It codes for CATRTGFGEQYF. J is TRBJ2-7 and V is TRBV15; weak D call: TRBD1 (6 bases). The CDR3 covers 12 residues. The germline V gene encodes CDR1 LNHNV and CDR2 YYDKDF (reference sequence). V was pared by 6 bases and J by 6 bases, with 12 bases between.

The CDR3 DNA sequence: TGTGCCAGCAGCCAAGATAACACCGATCCAGGGGGTCCCCAGTTCTTC. This translates into CASSQDNTDPGGPQFF. The V call is TRBV4-2, the J call TRBJ2-1; 7 bases line up with TRBD1. The CDR3 contains 16 residues. Trimming removed 0 bases from V and 13 bases from J; junction bases left unmatched: 15. Per the germline V gene, CDR1 is LGHNA and CDR2 is YNFKEQ.

The rearrangement joins TRBV5-4 to TRBJ2-2; D ambiguous. Trimming stripped 0 bases from V and 7 bases from J, with 7 bases between. The CDR3 totals 13 residues. Germline CDR1 SGHNT, CDR2 YYREEE (reference sequence). CDR3 coding DNA: TGTGCCAGCAGCTTGGTGGGTGTCGGGGAGCTGTTTTTT. It translates to CASSLVGVGELFF.

This sequence joins TRBV2 and TRBJ1-3, with unresolved D. The germline gives CDR1 SNHLY, CDR2 FYNNEI. V lost 7 bases and J lost 0, with 7 bases in between. This CDR3 spans 13 amino acids. The CDR3 loop reads CASIRDSGNTIYF. The CDR3 region has the DNA TGTGCCAGCATACGGGACTCTGGAAACACCATATATTTT.

This sequence joins TRBV5-1 and TRBJ2-3, with TRBD2 matching over 10 bases. From germline, CDR1 is SGHRS and CDR2 YFSETQ. The CDR3 covers 16 residues. Trimming at V came to 5 bases and at J to 1 base, leaving 7 bases not matched to a gene. CDR3 region: CASRTLAGAGTDTQYF. CDR3 DNA: TGCGCCAGCAGGACCCTAGCGGGAGCTGGCACAGATACGCAGTATTTT.

DNA of the CDR3: TGTGCCAGCAGTTCCACAAAAATCCATGGCTACACCTTC. It is translated as CASSSTKIHGYTF. The chain links TRBV28 to TRBJ1-2; D is unclear. The germline CDR1 and CDR2 sequences are MDHEN and SYDVKM. V was pared by 4 bases and J by 6 bases, with 12 bases between. CDR3 length: 13 residues.

This clone occurred a few times. The rearrangement links TRBV14 to TRBJ2-7; TRBD2 aligns across 7 bases. V shed 1 base and J 1 base; nucleotides not matched to a gene: 4. The CDR3 extends over 15 amino acids. CDR1 is SGHDN, CDR2 FVKESK, per germline. CDR3 sequence: CASSQVGGPSYEQYF. In DNA form, the CDR3 reads TGTGCCAGCAGCCAAGTGGGAGGGCCGTCCTACGAGCAGTACTTC.

This clone was seen just once. The chain has TRBV2 and TRBJ1-1; TRBD1 agrees at 8 bases. V was pared by 2 bases and J by 6 bases, with 2 bases of the junction left unmatched. The CDR3 covers 13 residues. Germline CDR1 is SNHLY and CDR2 is FYNNEI. The CDR3 loop reads CASSEQGASEAFF. The CDR3 DNA follows: TGTGCCAGCAGTGAACAGGGGGCCTCTGAAGCTTTCTTT.

Notes on this clone: This same CDR3 is encoded by further DNA sequences in the sample. This chain joins TRBV5-1 and TRBJ1-1, with TRBD1 identical over 9 bases. CDR3 length: 14 residues. The trim removed 3 bases at V and 3 bases at J, leaving 3 bases unmatched. Germline lookup yields CDR1 SGHRS and CDR2 YFSETQ. DNA of the CDR3: TGCGCCAGCAGCTCCGGACAGGGGTACACTGAAGCTTTCTTT. This sequence encodes CASSSGQGYTEAFF.